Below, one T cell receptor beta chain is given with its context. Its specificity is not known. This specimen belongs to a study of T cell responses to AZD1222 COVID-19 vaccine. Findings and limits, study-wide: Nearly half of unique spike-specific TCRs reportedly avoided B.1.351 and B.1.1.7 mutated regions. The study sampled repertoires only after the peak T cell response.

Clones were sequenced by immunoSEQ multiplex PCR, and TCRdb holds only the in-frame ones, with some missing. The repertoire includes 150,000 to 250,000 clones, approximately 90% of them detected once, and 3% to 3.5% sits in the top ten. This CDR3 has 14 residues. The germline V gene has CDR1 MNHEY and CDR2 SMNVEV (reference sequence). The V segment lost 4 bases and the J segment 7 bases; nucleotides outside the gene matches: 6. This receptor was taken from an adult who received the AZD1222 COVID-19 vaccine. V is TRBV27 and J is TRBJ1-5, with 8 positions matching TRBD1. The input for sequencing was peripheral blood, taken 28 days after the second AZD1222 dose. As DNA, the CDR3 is TGTGCCAGCAGTTCGCGACAGGGGCGACAGCCCCAGCATTTT. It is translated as CASSSRQGRQPQHF.